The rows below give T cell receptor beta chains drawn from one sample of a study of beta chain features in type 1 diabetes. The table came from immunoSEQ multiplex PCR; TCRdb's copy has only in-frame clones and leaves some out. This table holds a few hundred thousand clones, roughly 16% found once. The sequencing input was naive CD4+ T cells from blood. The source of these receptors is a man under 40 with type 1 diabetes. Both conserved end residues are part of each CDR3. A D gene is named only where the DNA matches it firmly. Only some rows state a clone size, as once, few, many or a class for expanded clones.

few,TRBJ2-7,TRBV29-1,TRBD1,CSTRTGRLNDEQYF,TGCAGCACTCGGACAGGGAGGCTTAATGACGAGCAGTACTTC
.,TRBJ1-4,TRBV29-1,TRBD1,CSVGGQGFEKLFF,TGCAGCGTGGGGGGACAGGGGTTTGAAAAACTGTTTTTT
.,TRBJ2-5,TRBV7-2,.,CASSLIRGPETQYF,TGTGCCAGCAGCTTAATTCGGGGCCCAGAGACCCAGTACTTC
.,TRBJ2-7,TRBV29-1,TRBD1,CSVGPAGGYEQYF,TGCAGCGTTGGGCCCGCAGGGGGCTACGAGCAGTACTTC
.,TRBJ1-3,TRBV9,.,CASSVRTGGSGNTIYF,TGTGCCAGCAGCGTCCGGACGGGAGGCTCTGGAAACACCATATATTTT
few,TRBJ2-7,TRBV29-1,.,CSVEEPGLSYEQYF,TGCAGCGTTGAAGAACCGGGCCTGTCCTACGAGCAGTACTTC
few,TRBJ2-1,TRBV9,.,CASSVGGARRANEQFF,TGTGCCAGCAGCGTAGGAGGCGCTAGGCGGGCCAATGAGCAGTTCTTC
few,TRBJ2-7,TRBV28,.,CASSLKGYEQYF,TGTGCCAGCAGTTTAAAGGGCTACGAGCAGTACTTC
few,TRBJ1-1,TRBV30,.,CAWKRTEAFF,TGTGCCTGGAAACGGACTGAAGCTTTCTTT
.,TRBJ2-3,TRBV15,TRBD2,CATSRWTSGTDTQYF,TGTGCCACCAGCAGGTGGACTAGCGGCACAGATACGCAGTATTTT
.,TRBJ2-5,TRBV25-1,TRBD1,CASSTGQGQETQYF,TGTGCCAGCAGTACGGGACAGGGACAAGAGACCCAGTACTTC
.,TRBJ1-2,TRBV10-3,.,CAISERTAYGYTF,TGTGCCATCAGTGAAAGGACGGCTTATGGCTACACCTTC